The 17 T cell receptor beta chains given below trace back to one sample, sequenced in a study of T-cell memory formation after mild COVID-19. TCRdb reprocessed the 5' RACE reads with MiXCR, giving one entry per CDR3 protein. The sample includes about 350,000 distinct CDR3 sequences, less than 25% seen only once; the top ten take around a fifth. Sequencing was performed on PBMCs or a T cell subset sorted from them (not recorded which). Receptors originate from a man younger than 35 who had mild COVID-19 (a few samples of this study predate the infection). Cell type and time point are not known.

The CDR3 loop is CASSTGAYSQPQHF. Written as DNA, the CDR3 is TGTGCCAGCAGCACAGGGGCTTACAGTCAGCCCCAGCATTTT. J is TRBJ1-5 and V is TRBV12-3 or TRBV12-4; 7 bases are a match to TRBD1. The junction had 8 bases not matched to a gene; V was cut back by 6 bases and J by 6 bases. The CDR3 spans 14 residues.

The sample holds a few counts of this clonotype. This chain uses TRBV29-1 with TRBJ1-3; D is uncertain. V shed 7 bases and J shed 0 bases, with 13 bases lying between them. CDR3 length: 14 residues. Germline CDR1 SQVTM, CDR2 ANQGSEA. The CDR3 DNA is TGCAGCGCCAAACTTGACAACTCTGGAAACACCATATATTTT. This encodes CSAKLDNSGNTIYF. The full variable domain, rest sourced from reference TRBV29-1 and TRBJ1-3, is SAVISQKPSRDICQRGTSLTIQCQVDSQVTMMFWYRQQPGQSLTLIATANQGSEATYESGFVIDKFPISRPNLTFSTLTVSNMSPEDSSIYLCSAKLDNSGNTIYFGEGSWLTVV.

V and J are TRBV7-2 and TRBJ2-5, with D possibly matching TRBD2 (6 bases). V lost 0 bases and J 0 bases, leaving 14 bases between the germline ends. CDR1 SGHTA and CDR2 FQGNSA come from the germline V gene. This CDR3 is built from 17 residues. CDR3 sequence reads: CASSLASLAVYQETQYF. Written as DNA, the CDR3 is TGTGCCAGCAGCTTAGCGTCGTTAGCGGTGTACCAAGAGACCCAGTACTTC. The full variable domain, with the rest looked up from reference TRBV7-2 and TRBJ2-5, is GAGVSQSPSNKVTEKGKDVELRCDPISGHTALYWYRQSLGQGLEFLIYFQGNSAPDKSGLPSDRFSAERTGGSVSTLTIQRTQQEDSAVYLCASSLASLAVYQETQYFGPGTRLLVL.

CDR3 sequence: CASSLAYDDEQFF. CDR3 nucleotides: TGTGCCAGCAGCTTAGCATACGACGATGAGCAGTTCTTC. The V call is TRBV11-3, the J call TRBJ2-1; D is unresolved. Germline CDR1 SGHNT, CDR2 YENEEA. This CDR3 contains 13 residues. Deletions cut 1 base from V and 8 bases from J, with 9 bases between.

This clonotype has just a few counts. The chain combines TRBV20-1 with TRBJ2-1; the D gene could be TRBD1 or TRBD2 (6 bases each). There are 16 residues in the CDR3. Looked up from germline, CDR1 is DFQATT and CDR2 is SNEGSKA (reference sequence). V was shortened by 3 bases and J by 3 bases, with 18 bases between the two germline ends. The CDR3: CSARGDRGAVYNEQFF. The CDR3 DNA reads as TGCAGTGCTAGGGGTGATAGGGGGGCTGTCTACAATGAGCAGTTCTTC.

This clonotype was counted ten times or more. The chain couples TRBV7-6 to TRBJ2-5, with D maybe TRBD1 (5 bases). This CDR3 region has 12 residues. Germline V gene lookup returns CDR1 SGHVS and CDR2 FNYEAQ. Trimming removed 2 bases from V and 4 bases from J, with 5 bases in between. The CDR3 loop reads CASSLQGETQYF. As DNA, the CDR3 is TGTGCCAGCAGCTTACAGGGAGAGACCCAGTACTTC.

This clonotype occurred a few times. The chain is built from TRBV7-2 and TRBJ1-2; D not resolved. CDR1 and CDR2 (germline): SGHTA, FQGNSA. The CDR3 is 13 amino acids. V shed 1 base and J shed 3 bases, with 6 bases lying between them. The CDR3 is CASSLGRHYGYTF. In nucleotides, the CDR3 is TGTGCCAGCAGCTTAGGCAGACACTATGGCTACACCTTC.

This chain links TRBV28 with TRBJ2-3; 11 bases are shared with TRBD2. V gave up 6 bases and J gave up 7 bases; unmatched junction bases: 6. CDR3 size: 14 residues. Germline assignment: CDR1 MDHEN and CDR2 SYDVKM. The CDR3 DNA follows: TGTGCCAGCAGCTCCGGGACTAGCGGAAATACGCAGTATTTT. Protein: CASSSGTSGNTQYF.

Many counts were recorded for this clonotype. J is TRBJ2-5 and V is TRBV7-2; the match to TRBD1 covers 8 bases. The germline V gene encodes CDR1 SGHTA and CDR2 FQGNSA. There are 14 residues in the CDR3. V lost 4 bases, J lost 5 bases, and 6 bases stayed unmatched. CDR3 DNA: TGTGCCAGCAGCTCCCTGGACAGGGCCGAGACCCAGTACTTC. Amino acids: CASSSLDRAETQYF.

In its sample, this clonotype was seen many times. CDR3 sequence (DNA): TGTGCCAGCAGCTTACCTAGGGGGACAGGGGATAACAATGAGCAGTTCTTC. This encodes CASSLPRGTGDNNEQFF. The V gene is TRBV7-8, the J gene TRBJ2-1, with 10 bases matching TRBD1. Per the germline V gene, CDR1 is SGHVS and CDR2 is FQNEAQ. Unmatched junction bases numbered 9, after V lost 2 bases and J lost 5 bases. The CDR3 length is 17 residues.

This clonotype was counted a few times. The rearrangement joins TRBV4-1 to TRBJ1-5; the match to TRBD1 covers 7 bases. CDR1 MGHRA and CDR2 YSYEKL come from the germline V gene. Germline trimming cut 0 bases from V and 5 bases from J; bases unmatched to any gene: 7. The CDR3 is made up of 16 amino acids. CDR3: CASSQDWGQFYQPQHF. In DNA, the CDR3 is TGCGCCAGCAGCCAAGACTGGGGACAGTTTTATCAGCCCCAGCATTTT.

This chain joins TRBV20-1 and TRBJ2-1; 9 bases fit TRBD2. V lost 5 bases, J lost 5 bases, and 10 bases stayed unmatched. CDR3 length equals 15 residues. From germline, CDR1 is DFQATT and CDR2 SNEGSKA (reference sequence). Here the CDR3 reads CSAARWERGDNEQFF. As DNA, the CDR3 is TGCAGTGCTGCCCGCTGGGAGCGGGGGGACAATGAGCAGTTCTTC.

In this sample, this clonotype turned up a few times. This chain joins TRBV11-2 and TRBJ2-3, with D unresolved. Trimming shortened V by 3 bases and J by 3 bases, and 7 bases separated the two germline ends. The CDR3 totals 13 residues. The germline CDR1 and CDR2 sequences are SGHAT and FQNNGV. The chain's CDR3 is CASSLVVTDTQYF. As DNA, the CDR3 is TGTGCCAGCAGCTTGGTAGTAACAGATACGCAGTATTTT.

This sequence joins TRBV6-5 and TRBJ2-7; 8 bases map to TRBD1. CDR3 length: 14 residues. V shed 4 bases, J shed 1 base, and the junction held 3 bases outside the gene matches. The germline V gene has CDR1 MNHEY and CDR2 SVGAGI. The CDR3, as DNA: TGTGCCAGCAGTTGGGACAGGAGTTCCTACGAGCAGTACTTC. Translated: CASSWDRSSYEQYF.

This chain joins TRBV27 and TRBJ2-5; weak D call: TRBD1 (6 bases). There are 14 residues in the CDR3. From germline, CDR1 is MNHEY and CDR2 SMNVEV (reference sequence). V dropped 3 bases and J dropped 4 bases, with 12 bases sitting between them. As DNA, the CDR3 is TGTGCCAGCAGTTTGGGATGGGGGCGAGAGACCCAGTACTTC. As protein: CASSLGWGRETQYF.

This clonotype showed up just a few times. The chain recombines TRBV20-1 with TRBJ2-7; D may be TRBD1 (5 bases). V lost 3 bases, J lost 0 bases, and 9 bases lay in between. Per germline, CDR1 DFQATT and CDR2 SNEGSKA (reference sequence). The CDR3 contains 13 residues. CDR3 loop: CSASGASSYEQYV. The CDR3 nucleotides read TGCAGTGCTAGTGGGGCCTCCTCCTACGAGCAGTACGTC.

This clonotype occurred a few times. The chain is built from TRBV27 and TRBJ2-7; TRBD1 is a possible D gene (5 bases). Germline V gene data show CDR1 as MNHEY and CDR2 as SMNVEV (reference sequence). Trimming took off 3 bases at V and 3 bases at J, with 9 bases between the two ends. This CDR3 is built from 13 residues. The CDR3 reads CASSFHRNYEQYV. DNA of the CDR3: TGTGCCAGCAGTTTCCACAGGAACTACGAGCAGTACGTC.